Listed below are T cell receptor beta chains from one sample, sequenced in a study of shared clonotypes between healthy human individuals. Measured with immunoSEQ multiplex PCR; TCRdb has only the in-frame clones, and not every one. In the table there are 470,000 or so clones, over 75% of which are singletons. Specimen: PBMCs. These receptors all come from a woman aged 40-49 years in good health. Some clones in this sample may be carry-over from other donors' samples. CDR3s include the opening cysteine and the closing phenylalanine or tryptophan.

v_call cdr3_aa
TRBV6-5 CASSPTRDRYNEQFF
TRBV4-3 CASSHNPGQGDYGYTF
TRBV18 CASSPGTPYEQYF
TRBV18 CASSRGQGNQPQHF
TRBV5-4 CASSGPTGEETQYF
TRBV5-1 CASSFRDSLTDTQYF
TRBV2 CASSDPGYGYTF
TRBV4-2 CASSQYGTSGAYEQYF
TRBV19 CASSMGLKNTEAFF
TRBV13 CASSSSATGGHTQYF
TRBV6-1 CASNRDYGANVLTF
TRBV19 CASSSVAAVQYF
TRBV18 CASSWQGQVVQYF
TRBV29-1 CSAGQGASTPLGEQYF
TRBV5-1 CASSLSKGAKDGYTF
TRBV5-1 CASSLTLLNTGELFF
TRBV5-1 CASSWTGGVWGGEKLFF
TRBV27 CASSTHRVSANYGYTF
TRBV28 CASNGRNDQPQHF
TRBV5-1 CASSLGVAVGQETQYF
TRBV18 CASSPVGGTSGANVLTF
TRBV27 CASGKGNYGYTF
TRBV5-1 CASSYGSQRETQYF